This T cell receptor beta chain was observed in a study of blood T cell repertoires in COVID-19. Study-wide context: COVID-19 samples, acute and convalescent, were from the United States, Italy and Spain. Sources were T cells, B-cell-depleted T cells, or PBMCs; the material itself was cDNA or gDNA.

The germline gives CDR1 MNHEY, CDR2 SVGAGI. The CDR3 runs 15 residues. With 4 bases clipped from V and 10 bases from J, the junction kept 10 bases outside the gene matches. Authors' analysis steps: Reference gene primer amplification gave nucleated cell count estimates. Clones were sequenced by immunoSEQ multiplex PCR, and TCRdb holds only the in-frame ones, with some missing. V and J calls and clone size are as listed in that table; D and trimming were resolved from the DNA. The data contain about 120,000 clones, around 63% of them singletons. The chain recombines TRBV6-5 with TRBJ2-1, with 10 bases lining up with TRBD2. The sequenced material came from peripheral blood. This clonotype originated in a woman between 65 and 79 years old with acute or convalescent COVID-19. As DNA, the CDR3 is TGTGCCAGCAGTTCCCCAGCGGGGGGGCCGGGGGAGCAGTTCTTC. It codes for CASSSPAGGPGEQFF.